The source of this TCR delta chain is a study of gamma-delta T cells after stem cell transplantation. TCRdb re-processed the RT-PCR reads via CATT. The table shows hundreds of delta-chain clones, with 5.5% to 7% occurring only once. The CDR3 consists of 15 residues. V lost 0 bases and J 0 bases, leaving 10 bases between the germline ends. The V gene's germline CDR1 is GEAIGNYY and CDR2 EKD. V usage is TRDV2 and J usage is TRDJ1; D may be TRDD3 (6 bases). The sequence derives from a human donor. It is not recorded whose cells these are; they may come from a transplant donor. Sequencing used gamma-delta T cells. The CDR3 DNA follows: TGTGCCTGTGACACCGTTGGGGGTAACACCGATAAACTCATCTTT. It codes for CACDTVGGNTDKLIF.